The 27 T cell receptor beta chains below were found in one sample sequenced in a study of cytomegalovirus exposure and HLA in healthy donors (dated by TCRdb to 2017 to 2019). Library preparation used the immunoSEQ multiplex PCR assay. A mixture of 60 forward primers for TCR Vbeta segments and 13 reverse primers for TCR Jbeta segments was used in the multiplex PCR. TCRdb took this table from immuneACCESS and kept in-frame rearrangements with V and J called. Such tables lack part of the clones; where checked against another copy, unresolved V genes explain under half of the gap, and the rest is unexplained. The sample records 180,000 or so clones, 70% to 80% of which are singletons. The ten largest make up about 1.5% of the sample. The specimen sequenced was PBMCs. These receptor sequences come from a man between 18 and 29 years old in good health and CMV-seronegative.

This rearrangement joins TRBV7-3 to TRBJ2-1; no clear D gene. V was trimmed by 0 bases and J by 0 bases, leaving 9 bases between them. Germline V gene lookup returns CDR1 SGHTA and CDR2 FQGTGA. There are 16 residues in the CDR3. The CDR3 here is CASSLTSLSSYNEQFF. The CDR3 DNA reads TGTGCCAGCAGCTTAACGTCACTTAGCTCCTACAATGAGCAGTTCTTC.

The gene calls are TRBV4-1 and TRBJ2-4, with 8 nucleotides matching TRBD1. CDR1 is MGHRA and CDR2 is YSYEKL in the germline V gene. V gave up 0 bases and J gave up 8 bases; unmatched junction bases: 3. This CDR3 has 14 amino acids. The DNA of the CDR3 is TGCGCCAGCAGCCAAGAGCAGGGGGCATACATTCAGTACTTC. Protein: CASSQEQGAYIQYF.

The chain has TRBV6-5 and TRBJ1-1; possible D gene TRBD1, 5 bases. Germline values: CDR1 MNHEY, CDR2 SVGAGI. Trimming cost V 8 bases and J 2 bases, with 12 bases left between them. The CDR3 extends over 13 amino acids. The CDR3 DNA reads TGTGCCAGCCTAGACAGCCACAACACTGAAGCTTTCTTT. Translation: CASLDSHNTEAFF.

The chain recombines TRBV13 with TRBJ2-6, with D possibly being TRBD1 (6 bases). The CDR3 length is 15 residues. CDR1 and CDR2 from the germline V gene are PRHDT and FYEKMQ (reference sequence). The germline V and J ends were trimmed by 2 bases and 3 bases, with 8 bases remaining between them. The CDR3 protein is CASSLSGVGANVLTF. The CDR3 coding sequence is TGTGCCAGCAGCTTATCAGGGGTTGGGGCCAACGTCCTGACTTTC.

This chain joins TRBV7-8 and TRBJ2-3, with a possible D match to TRBD1 (5 bases). Looked up from germline, CDR1 is SGHVS and CDR2 is FQNEAQ. The CDR3 is made up of 17 amino acids. V lost 5 bases, J lost 2 bases, and 20 bases lay in between. In nucleotides, the CDR3 is TGTGCCAGCAGCGTCCCTAGGGGCGGCTCCTACACAGATACGCAGTATTTT. Protein product: CASSVPRGGSYTDTQYF.

V gene TRBV4-3 combines with J gene TRBJ2-7; 10 bases are shared with TRBD2. Germline loops: CDR1 LGHNA, CDR2 YSLEER. This CDR3 is built from 16 residues. The V gene end was trimmed by 0 bases and the J gene end by 5 bases; junction bases not matched to a gene: 7. CDR3 nucleotides: TGCGCCAGCAGCCAAGAGAGGGAGCGGGAGGGGCACGAGCAGTACTTC. This gives the protein CASSQEREREGHEQYF.

The chain joins TRBV19 to TRBJ2-2; 9 nucleotides line up with TRBD1. CDR3 length: 16 amino acids. From germline, CDR1 is LNHDA and CDR2 SQIVND (reference sequence). V lost 9 bases and J lost 5; bases outside the gene matches: 13. The CDR3 region has the DNA TGTGCCAGCACGAGCCCGGACAGGGGACGAACCGGGGAGCTGTTTTTT. Encoded protein: CASTSPDRGRTGELFF. The full variable domain, in which reference TRBV19 and TRBJ2-2 provide the parts outside the CDR3, is DGGITQSPKYLFRKEGQNVTLSCEQNLNHDAMYWYRQDPGQGLRLIYYSQIVNDFQKGDIAEGYSVSREKKESFPLTVTSAQKNPTAFYLCASTSPDRGRTGELFFGEGSRLTVL.

The rearrangement uses TRBV4-1 and TRBJ1-2, with TRBD1 identical over 8 bases. CDR1 is MGHRA, CDR2 YSYEKL, per germline. The CDR3 has 15 amino acids. The junction had 8 bases not matched to a gene; V was cut back by 6 bases and J by 2 bases. The CDR3 reads CASRVGDRRNYGYTF. The DNA of the CDR3 is TGCGCCAGCAGGGTCGGGGACAGGCGCAACTATGGCTACACCTTC.

The chain carries TRBV5-1 and TRBJ2-5; 7 bases align to TRBD1. CDR3 length: 14 residues. The V and J ends lost 5 bases and 2 bases, in that order; junction bases with no gene match: 6. The germline CDR1 and CDR2 sequences are SGHRS and YFSETQ. The CDR3 sequence is CASSRAGGQETQYF. Here the CDR3 DNA reads TGCGCCAGCAGTCGGGCAGGGGGACAAGAGACCCAGTACTTC.

CDR3 coding DNA: TGCGCCAGCAGCTTCGGCAGGGGTTCCGCCGAAGATGGCTACACCTTC. It codes for CASSFGRGSAEDGYTF. The chain combines TRBV5-1 with TRBJ1-2, with a weak D call TRBD1 (6 bases). Germline V gives CDR1 SGHRS, CDR2 YFSETQ. This CDR3 spans 16 amino acids. V lost 2 bases and J 6 bases, leaving 20 bases between the germline ends.

V is TRBV25-1 and J is TRBJ1-1; D not certain. The V end lost 6 bases, the J end lost 1 base, and 9 bases lay between the germline ends. The CDR3 consists of 13 residues. Germline V CDR1 and CDR2: MGHDK, SYGVNS. The CDR3 coding sequence is TGTGCCAGCAGGGCGGGAGGGAACACTGAAGCTTTCTTT. Translation: CASRAGGNTEAFF.

This chain uses TRBV11-3 with TRBJ2-7; possible D gene TRBD1, 6 bases. The CDR3 has 17 residues. Per the germline V gene, CDR1 is SGHNT and CDR2 is YENEEA. V gave up 0 bases and J gave up 5 bases, with 20 bases separating them. This CDR3 reads CASSLDSRGTGSNEQYF. The CDR3 DNA reads as TGTGCCAGCAGCTTAGATTCCCGAGGAACAGGGTCAAACGAGCAGTACTTC.

The genes are TRBV6-1 and TRBJ2-3, with TRBD2 matching 13 bases. The CDR3 is 14 residues long. Germline CDR1 reads MNHNS; CDR2 reads SASEGT. J was trimmed by 4 bases and V by 10 bases; bases with no gene match: 5. The CDR3 sequence: CANSLAGGADTQYF. DNA of the CDR3: TGTGCCAACTCACTAGCGGGAGGGGCAGATACGCAGTATTTT.

The chain employs TRBV7-9 and TRBJ1-2; D might be TRBD1 (5 bases). This CDR3 is 15 amino acids long. V was cut by 2 bases and J by 3 bases, with 13 bases left in between. The germline V gene encodes CDR1 SEHNR and CDR2 FQNEAQ (reference sequence). The CDR3: CASSLILGPHYGYTF. In DNA, the CDR3 is TGTGCCAGCAGCTTAATCCTGGGGCCTCACTATGGCTACACCTTC.

The chain recombines TRBV4-3 with TRBJ2-3; D remains ambiguous. The length of the CDR3 is 16 residues. V dropped 3 bases and J dropped 0 bases, with 13 bases sitting between them. Germline V gene data show CDR1 as LGHNA and CDR2 as YSLEER. The CDR3 nucleotides are TGCGCCAGCAGCCACACTGTCACGTTTAGCACAGATACGCAGTATTTT. This codes for CASSHTVTFSTDTQYF.

The CDR3 loop is CAWSVLGRDPRDEQFF. DNA of the CDR3: TGTGCCTGGAGTGTACTAGGGCGGGACCCTAGAGATGAGCAGTTCTTC. This chain uses TRBV30 with TRBJ2-1; TRBD2 is a possible D gene (6 bases). The CDR3 length is 16 residues. Trimming shortened V by 0 bases and J by 8 bases, and 20 bases separated the two germline ends. Germline CDR1 GTSNPN, CDR2 SVGIG (reference sequence). Together with reference TRBV30 and TRBJ2-1, the CDR3 gives the full variable domain: SQTIHQWPATLVQPVGSPLSLECTVEGTSNPNLYWYRQAAGRGLQLLFYSVGIGQISSEVPQNLSASRPQDRQFILSSKKLLLSDSGFYLCAWSVLGRDPRDEQFFGPGTRLTVL.

This clone showed up just a few times. The chain uses TRBV10-3 and TRBJ2-2, with D possibly matching TRBD2 (5 bases). Germline V gene sequence: CDR1 ENHRY, CDR2 SYGVKD. V lost 10 bases, J lost 6 bases, and 15 bases lay in between. The CDR3 runs 13 residues. DNA of the CDR3: TGTGCCAGCAGGCTTAGGGAGTCCGGGGAGCTGTTTTTT. Translating gives CASRLRESGELFF.

This clone was seen more than once but under ten times. The chain has TRBV5-4 and TRBJ1-1; a weak D match, TRBD1 (5 bases). V lost 1 base and J 5 bases, leaving 18 bases between the germline ends. This CDR3 spans 16 amino acids. CDR1 is SGHNT and CDR2 is YYREEE in the germline V gene (reference sequence). The CDR3 here is CASSLQGARRWTEAFF. CDR3 nucleotide sequence: TGTGCCAGCAGCTTGCAAGGGGCGCGAAGGTGGACTGAAGCTTTCTTT.

This chain links TRBV18 with TRBJ2-5; 7 bases line up with TRBD2. The germline V gene has CDR1 KGHSH and CDR2 LQKENI. The CDR3 spans 15 residues. Trimming at V came to 3 bases and at J to 2 bases, leaving 6 bases not matched to a gene. The DNA of the CDR3 is TGTGCCAGCTCACCTCGGTCTAGCGGACAAGAGACCCAGTACTTC. Amino acid sequence: CASSPRSSGQETQYF.

The CDR3 loop is CASSQDAVRVEYGYTF. CDR3 nucleotide sequence: TGCGCCAGCAGCCAAGATGCGGTCCGTGTAGAGTATGGCTACACCTTC. This sequence joins TRBV4-3 and TRBJ1-2; no firm D call. Per the germline V gene, CDR1 is LGHNA and CDR2 is YSLEER. The germline V and J ends were trimmed by 0 bases and 5 bases, with 16 bases remaining between them. This CDR3 spans 16 amino acids.

The genes are TRBV5-8 and TRBJ2-1; 12 positions match TRBD2. There are 15 residues in the CDR3. Germline CDR1 is SGHTS and CDR2 is YDEGEE. V dropped 0 bases and J dropped 7; count of bases not matched to a gene: 2. This chain's CDR3 is CASSLGLAGENEQFF. CDR3 DNA: TGTGCCAGCAGCTTGGGACTAGCGGGGGAGAATGAGCAGTTCTTC.

V gene TRBV28 combines with J gene TRBJ1-1; 7 nucleotides agree with TRBD1. Per germline, CDR1 MDHEN and CDR2 SYDVKM. The CDR3 extends over 15 amino acids. V shed 5 bases, J shed 5 bases, and the junction held 11 bases outside the gene matches. The CDR3 DNA reads as TGTGCCAGCAGTCCCAGAGGGGGCGCAAGAACTGAAGCTTTCTTT. This encodes CASSPRGGARTEAFF.

The chain is built from TRBV27 and TRBJ2-1; 10 bases fit TRBD2. CDR1 and CDR2 (germline): MNHEY, SMNVEV (reference sequence). The CDR3 is made up of 14 amino acids. V lost 4 bases and J lost 7; bases outside the gene matches: 4. This CDR3 reads CASSYSSGGNEQFF. The CDR3 DNA reads as TGTGCCAGCAGTTATTCTAGCGGGGGAAATGAGCAGTTCTTC.

The chain combines TRBV7-6 with TRBJ2-7; 9 positions match TRBD1. This CDR3 spans 15 amino acids. Germline CDR1 is SGHVS and CDR2 is FNYEAQ. Unmatched junction bases numbered 6, after V lost 1 base and J lost 5 bases. The CDR3 spells CASSLVGQGMDEQYF. CDR3 in DNA: TGTGCCAGCAGCTTAGTTGGACAGGGGATGGACGAGCAGTACTTC.

The chain employs TRBV15 and TRBJ2-1, with TRBD2 identical over 11 bases. The CDR3 is made up of 14 amino acids. The V segment lost 9 bases and the J segment 7 bases; nucleotides outside the gene matches: 8. Per germline, CDR1 LNHNV and CDR2 YYDKDF (reference sequence). The CDR3 protein is CATLLAGASNEQFF. Written as DNA, the CDR3 is TGTGCCACGTTACTAGCGGGAGCATCTAATGAGCAGTTCTTC.

The CDR3 loop reads CASSKPGVEQYF. In DNA form, the CDR3 reads TGTGCCAGCAGCAAGCCCGGGGTCGAGCAGTACTTC. This rearrangement joins TRBV27 to TRBJ2-7; D is perhaps TRBD2 (5 bases). The CDR3 has 12 residues. Deletions cut 6 bases from V and 6 bases from J, with 12 bases between. CDR1 MNHEY and CDR2 SMNVEV come from the germline V gene (reference sequence).

The table lists this clone with a few counts. Written as DNA, the CDR3 is TGTGCCAGCAGCCGGGTGGGACAGAACTATGGCTACACCTTC. Protein product: CASSRVGQNYGYTF. The rearrangement joins TRBV5-4 to TRBJ1-2, with TRBD1 matching over 7 bases. V gave up 4 bases and J gave up 2 bases; unmatched junction bases: 5. Looked up from germline, CDR1 is SGHNT and CDR2 is YYREEE (reference sequence). The CDR3 totals 14 residues.